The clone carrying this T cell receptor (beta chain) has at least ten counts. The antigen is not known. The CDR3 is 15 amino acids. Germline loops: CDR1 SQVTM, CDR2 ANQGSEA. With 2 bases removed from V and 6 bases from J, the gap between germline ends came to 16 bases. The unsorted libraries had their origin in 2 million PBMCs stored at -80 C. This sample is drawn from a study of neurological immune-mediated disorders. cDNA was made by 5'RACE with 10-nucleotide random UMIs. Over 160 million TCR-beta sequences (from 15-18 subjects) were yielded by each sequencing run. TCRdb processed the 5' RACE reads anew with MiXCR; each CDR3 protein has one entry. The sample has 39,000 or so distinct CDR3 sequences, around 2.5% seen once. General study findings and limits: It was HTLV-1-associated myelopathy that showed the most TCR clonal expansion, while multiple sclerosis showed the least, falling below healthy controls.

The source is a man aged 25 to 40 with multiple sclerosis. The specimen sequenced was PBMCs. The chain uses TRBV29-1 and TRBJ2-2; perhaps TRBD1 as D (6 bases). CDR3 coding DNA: TGCAGCGTTGAAAGGGCCAGGGGACGGGCCGGGGAGCTGTTTTTT. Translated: CSVERARGRAGELFF.